The 28 T cell receptor beta chains reported below all come from one sample, sequenced in a study of shared clonotypes between healthy human individuals. The method was immunoSEQ multiplex PCR; TCRdb's version includes in-frame clones alone and lacks a portion of them. The data show millions of clones, around 90% seen once. Specimen: naive CD4+ T cells sorted from blood. Subset noted: CD45RA+ positively selected. The receptors shown here come from a man aged 18 to 29 in good health.

The chain uses TRBV4-1 and TRBJ1-6; 7 bases align to TRBD1. V was clipped by 1 base and J by 7 bases; unmatched bases: 7. The germline CDR1 and CDR2 sequences are MGHRA and YSYEKL. The CDR3 has 16 amino acids. The CDR3 bases are TGCGCCAGCAGCCAAGCCGGCAGGGGGATAAATTCACCCCTCCACTTT. Protein sequence: CASSQAGRGINSPLHF.

The chain employs TRBV7-8 and TRBJ1-1; TRBD1 might be the D (6 bases). V dropped 5 bases and J dropped 6 bases, with 10 bases sitting between them. Germline V CDR1 and CDR2: SGHVS, FQNEAQ. CDR3 length: 12 residues. CDR3 bases: TGTGCCAGCAGCCCCCGGACAGCTGAAGCTTTCTTT. It codes for CASSPRTAEAFF.

The J gene is TRBJ1-2, the V gene TRBV11-3; possibly TRBD1 for D (5 bases). Germline-derived CDR1 and CDR2 are SGHNT and YENEEA. The CDR3 is made up of 15 amino acids. V lost 5 bases to trimming and J lost 4 bases, with 17 bases between them. The CDR3 DNA is TGTGCCAGCAGCGGGGGGAACACAGGAACCTATGGCTACACCTTC. It encodes CASSGGNTGTYGYTF. Full variable domain (rest looked up from reference TRBV11-3 and TRBJ1-2): EAGVVQSPRYKIIEKKQPVAFWCNPISGHNTLYWYLQNLGQGPELLIRYENEEAVDDSQLPKDRFSAERLKGVDSTLKIQPAELGDSAVYLCASSGGNTGTYGYTFGSGTRLTVV.

V and J are TRBV11-2 and TRBJ2-2; possibly TRBD1 for D (6 bases). The V gene lost 8 bases and the J gene lost 2 bases, with 9 bases spanning the gap. This CDR3 comprises 13 residues. The V gene's germline CDR1 is SGHAT and CDR2 FQNNGV. CDR3 region: CASRGGNTGELFF. DNA of the CDR3: TGTGCCAGCCGAGGGGGTAACACCGGGGAGCTGTTTTTT.

Turning to this clone: Other nucleotide sequences from this sample produce the same CDR3. CDR3: CASSPPGETQYF. DNA for the CDR3: TGTGCCAGCTCACCACCCGGCGAGACCCAGTACTTC. This chain links TRBV18 with TRBJ2-5; D is uncertain. Germline CDR1 and CDR2: KGHSH and LQKENI. Trimming removed 0 bases from V and 5 bases from J, with 4 bases in between. CDR3 size: 12 residues.

The chain has TRBV6-5 and TRBJ2-7; D possibly corresponds to TRBD1 (5 bases). CDR1 is MNHEY and CDR2 is SVGAGI in the germline V gene. There are 13 residues in the CDR3. With 6 bases removed from V and 0 bases from J, the gap between germline ends came to 9 bases. The CDR3 region has the DNA TGTGCCAGCAGGACAGTGAACTCCTACGAGCAGTACTTC. Translated: CASRTVNSYEQYF.

The J gene is TRBJ2-2, the V gene TRBV30; D remains unclear. Trimming shortened V by 2 bases and J by 4 bases, and 8 bases separated the two germline ends. Per the germline V gene, CDR1 is GTSNPN and CDR2 is SVGIG (reference sequence). CDR3 size: 13 residues. CDR3 region: CAWSRVSTGELFF. CDR3 DNA sequence: TGTGCCTGGAGTAGGGTTTCCACCGGGGAGCTGTTTTTT.

V gene TRBV5-1 combines with J gene TRBJ1-2; D may be TRBD1 (5 bases). This CDR3 region has 16 residues. V was trimmed by 5 bases and J by 6 bases, leaving 23 bases between them. Germline CDR1 reads SGHRS; CDR2 reads YFSETQ. The chain's CDR3 is CASRRELQDDLHGYTF. The CDR3 bases are TGCGCCAGCAGACGAGAACTACAGGACGATCTCCATGGCTACACCTTC. The variable domain in full, with the rest retrieved from reference TRBV5-1 and TRBJ1-2, is KAGVTQTPRYLIKTRGQQVTLSCSPISGHRSVSWYQQTPGQGLQFLFEYFSETQRNKGNFPGRFSGRQFSNSRSEMNVSTLELGDSALYLCASRRELQDDLHGYTFGSGTRLTVV.

This clone has just one count. The chain joins TRBV6-5 to TRBJ2-7; D gene ambiguous. The CDR3 contains 12 residues. Per germline, CDR1 MNHEY and CDR2 SVGAGI. Between the trimmed V and J ends, which lost 6 bases and 1 base, there was a span of 7 bases. CDR3 nucleotides: TGTGCCAGCAGGTCAGTTTCCTACGAGCAGTACTTC. This codes for CASRSVSYEQYF.

The chain joins TRBV7-9 to TRBJ1-4; no clear D gene. V was pared by 7 bases and J by 7 bases, with 13 bases between. This CDR3 contains 13 residues. The germline V gene encodes CDR1 SEHNR and CDR2 FQNEAQ (reference sequence). The CDR3 reads CASTYNEGEKLFF. CDR3 nucleotides: TGTGCCAGCACCTACAATGAGGGTGAAAAACTGTTTTTT.

The J gene is TRBJ2-1, the V gene TRBV4-1; D is possibly TRBD1 (5 bases). V was trimmed by 0 bases and J by 2 bases, leaving 14 bases between them. The CDR3 length is 17 residues. Germline-derived CDR1 and CDR2 are MGHRA and YSYEKL. The CDR3 sequence: CASSQDQGQGTYNEQFF. The CDR3 DNA sequence: TGCGCCAGCAGCCAAGATCAAGGGCAGGGAACCTACAATGAGCAGTTCTTC.

The chain uses TRBV6-1 and TRBJ1-4, with 11 bases identical to TRBD1. V shed 6 bases and J 5 bases; nucleotides not matched to a gene: 5. This CDR3 comprises 15 residues. Germline CDR1 MNHNS, CDR2 SASEGT. The CDR3 spells CASSLGTGGNEKLFF. CDR3 in DNA: TGTGCCAGCAGCCTAGGGACAGGGGGAAATGAAAAACTGTTTTTT.

The chain employs TRBV7-8 and TRBJ1-2, with a tentative D call TRBD1 (5 bases). The CDR3 contains 15 residues. The germline V gene has CDR1 SGHVS and CDR2 FQNEAQ. Deletions cut 1 base from V and 8 bases from J, with 17 bases between. The CDR3 reads CASSLGAGSTLGYTF. CDR3 nucleotide sequence: TGTGCCAGCAGCTTAGGGGCAGGGTCTACCCTAGGCTACACCTTC.

Note on this clone: Other DNA sequences in this specimen translate into the identical CDR3. V is TRBV4-1 and J is TRBJ2-5, with unresolved D. V lost 1 base to trimming and J lost 5 bases, with 8 bases between them. Per germline, CDR1 MGHRA and CDR2 YSYEKL. This CDR3 has 13 amino acids. The CDR3 sequence is CASSQGLKETQYF. DNA of the CDR3: TGCGCCAGCAGCCAAGGACTGAAGGAGACCCAGTACTTC.

As to this clone: The same CDR3 can be traced to other DNA sequences in this sample. This chain joins TRBV19 and TRBJ2-5; no clear D. The CDR3 is 11 residues long. Trimming took off 5 bases at V and 4 bases at J, with 5 bases between the two ends. The germline V gene encodes CDR1 LNHDA and CDR2 SQIVND (reference sequence). The CDR3 bases are TGTGCCAGTAGTGAAGGAGAGACCCAGTACTTC. Amino acids: CASSEGETQYF.

The chain employs TRBV28 and TRBJ2-2; 7 bases fit TRBD1. The junction had 4 bases not matched to a gene; V was cut back by 5 bases and J by 1 base. Germline CDR1 is MDHEN and CDR2 is SYDVKM. The CDR3 is made up of 15 amino acids. CDR3 region: CASSIGGVNTGELFF. DNA for the CDR3: TGTGCCAGCAGTATAGGGGGCGTGAACACCGGGGAGCTGTTTTTT.

CDR3 protein: CATCFIVTGELFF. In nucleotides, the CDR3 is TGTGCCACCTGTTTCATTGTGACCGGGGAGCTGTTTTTT. The chain joins TRBV19 to TRBJ2-2; the D is unclear. The germline gives CDR1 LNHDA, CDR2 SQIVND (reference sequence). V shed 10 bases and J shed 5 bases, with 14 bases lying between them. This CDR3 is 13 amino acids long.

The chain uses TRBV7-8 and TRBJ2-5, with 8 nucleotides matching TRBD2. Germline CDR1 is SGHVS and CDR2 is FQNEAQ. This CDR3 has 18 amino acids. Germline trimming cut 4 bases from V and 1 base from J; bases unmatched to any gene: 14. The CDR3 loop is CASSSPRGGNSVQETQYF. The CDR3 bases are TGTGCCAGCAGCTCCCCCCGGGGGGGGAACTCGGTCCAAGAGACCCAGTACTTC.

The chain couples TRBV28 to TRBJ2-7, with D maybe TRBD1 (5 bases). CDR3 size: 12 residues. The V and J ends lost 4 bases and 4 bases respectively, with 8 bases between them. Germline lookup yields CDR1 MDHEN and CDR2 SYDVKM. The CDR3 DNA is TGTGCCAGCAGTTGGGGCGAGTACGAGCAGTACTTC. This translates into CASSWGEYEQYF.

This chain uses TRBV12-5 with TRBJ2-5, with TRBD2 matching 10 bases. J lost 2 bases, V lost 8 bases, and 8 bases had no gene match. Germline V CDR1 and CDR2: LGHNT, FRNRAP. This CDR3 is 15 amino acids long. The CDR3 DNA sequence: TGTGCTAGTAACAGCGGGAGGGGAGGGCAAGAGACCCAGTACTTC. This codes for CASNSGRGGQETQYF.

This chain joins TRBV11-2 and TRBJ2-2, with 12 positions matching TRBD2. This CDR3 contains 17 residues. V dropped 5 bases and J dropped 4; count of bases not matched to a gene: 8. The germline V gene encodes CDR1 SGHAT and CDR2 FQNNGV. The CDR3 spells CASSPRRTSGTTGELFF. In nucleotides, the CDR3 is TGTGCCAGCAGCCCCCGAAGGACTAGCGGGACCACCGGGGAGCTGTTTTTT.

The V call is TRBV7-9, the J call TRBJ2-7; 7 nucleotides agree with TRBD1. CDR1 is SEHNR, CDR2 FQNEAQ, per germline (reference sequence). Unmatched junction bases numbered 11, after V lost 5 bases and J lost 1 base. The CDR3 is 16 amino acids. CDR3 loop: CASSPPGQRASYEQYF. In DNA form, the CDR3 reads TGTGCCAGCAGCCCACCGGGACAGCGAGCGTCCTACGAGCAGTACTTC.

This clone appeared a single time. Sequence at one end of the junction differs from germline and may be a read error. The V gene is TRBV7-7, the J gene TRBJ2-3; D unclear. This CDR3 is 13 amino acids long. Germline V gene data show CDR1 as SSHAT and CDR2 as FNYEAQ (reference sequence). CDR3 amino acids: CASSETWTDTQYF. The CDR3 coding sequence is TGTGCTAGCAGCGAGACCTGGACAGATACGCAGTATTTT.

A note on this clone: The sample has other DNA sequences that encode this CDR3 too. The chain is built from TRBV28 and TRBJ1-2, with unresolved D. The CDR3 loop spans 12 amino acids. CDR1 and CDR2 from the germline V gene are MDHEN and SYDVKM. The V end was cut by 3 bases, the J end by 4 bases, with 6 bases between. The CDR3 reads CASSFLSYGYTF. The CDR3 DNA follows: TGTGCCAGCAGTTTCCTCTCCTATGGCTACACCTTC.

This clone was detected a few times. This chain connects TRBV2 to TRBJ1-1; D perhaps matches TRBD1 (5 bases). The V gene lost 3 bases and the J gene lost 8 bases, with 13 bases spanning the gap. CDR3 length: 13 amino acids. Germline-derived CDR1 and CDR2 are SNHLY and FYNNEI. The CDR3 DNA is TGTGCCAGCAGTGACCTATGGGCAGGGGAAGCTTTCTTT. It translates to CASSDLWAGEAFF.

The chain couples TRBV27 to TRBJ2-7; D is unclear. V lost 5 bases, J lost 0 bases, and 11 bases lay in between. This CDR3 spans 14 amino acids. Germline V lookup: CDR1 MNHEY, CDR2 SMNVEV (reference sequence). In DNA, the CDR3 is TGTGCCAGCAGTCGAGACGGGTACTCCTACGAGCAGTACTTC. It encodes CASSRDGYSYEQYF.

The V and J genes are TRBV11-2 and TRBJ2-7; no clear D. V lost 1 base and J 4 bases, leaving 14 bases between the germline ends. The CDR3 is 15 amino acids. Germline CDR1 is SGHAT and CDR2 is FQNNGV. The CDR3 region is CASSLVGSVAYEQYF. CDR3 in DNA: TGTGCCAGCAGCTTAGTCGGCAGTGTTGCGTACGAGCAGTACTTC.

The V and J genes are TRBV5-4 and TRBJ1-6; D possibly corresponds to TRBD1 (6 bases). CDR1 is SGHNT and CDR2 is YYREEE in the germline V gene (reference sequence). Trimming left V 4 bases short and J 15 bases short, with 17 bases between. The CDR3 totals 13 residues. The CDR3 sequence is CASSQEYTGNLHF. The CDR3 bases are TGTGCCAGCAGCCAAGAGTACACAGGGAACCTCCACTTT.